The rows below give T cell receptor beta chains drawn from one sample of a study of T cells in Graves' hyperthyroidism and ophthalmopathy. TCRdb called the multiplex PCR reads again in MiXCR, with one record for every CDR3 protein. Here the sample spans roughly 500,000 distinct CDR3 sequences, around 16% being singletons. The sample consisted of blood. These receptors were collected from a woman in her 30s with Graves' ophthalmopathy. The CDR3 runs from the conserved cysteine through the conserved F or W. Each record gives: V gene, J gene, CDR3 protein.

v_gene: TRBV14; j_gene: TRBJ2-1; CDR3aa: CASSQVGASYNEQFF
v_gene: TRBV12-3/TRBV12-4; j_gene: TRBJ2-3; CDR3aa: CASSLLAASTDTQYF
v_gene: TRBV7-8; j_gene: TRBJ2-3; CDR3aa: CASSLAFLAEHTDTQYF
v_gene: TRBV29-1; j_gene: TRBJ2-2; CDR3aa: CSVEDRLAGGSRELFF
v_gene: TRBV19; j_gene: TRBJ2-1; CDR3aa: CASSFGRLNEQFF
v_gene: TRBV29-1; j_gene: TRBJ1-5; CDR3aa: CSVAKGPYQPQHF
v_gene: TRBV2; j_gene: TRBJ1-2; CDR3aa: CASSEGILFYGYTF
v_gene: TRBV20-1; j_gene: TRBJ2-1; CDR3aa: CSAPPNRILPNEQFF
v_gene: TRBV5-6; j_gene: TRBJ1-5; CDR3aa: CASSSGGREDQPQHF
v_gene: TRBV20-1; j_gene: TRBJ1-1; CDR3aa: CSAPVLLNTEAFF
v_gene: TRBV28; j_gene: TRBJ2-7; CDR3aa: CASSLAIAYEQYF
v_gene: TRBV28; j_gene: TRBJ2-7; CDR3aa: CASSDPMGEQYF
v_gene: TRBV7-9; j_gene: TRBJ1-6; CDR3aa: CASSLGQGGRSPLHF
v_gene: TRBV7-9; j_gene: TRBJ2-4; CDR3aa: CASSFTAGVRKNIQYF
v_gene: TRBV11-2; j_gene: TRBJ2-7; CDR3aa: CASSLDRGIRVHYEQYF
v_gene: TRBV12-3/TRBV12-4; j_gene: TRBJ2-3; CDR3aa: CASSFASDTDTQYF
v_gene: TRBV12-3/TRBV12-4; j_gene: TRBJ1-2; CDR3aa: CASSSQDDIYGYTF
v_gene: TRBV20-1; j_gene: TRBJ2-6; CDR3aa: CSARDVRETSGANVLTF
v_gene: TRBV24-1; j_gene: TRBJ2-5; CDR3aa: CATSDSSSRGGQETQYF
v_gene: TRBV7-2; j_gene: TRBJ2-5; CDR3aa: CASSLASLETQYF
v_gene: TRBV20-1; j_gene: TRBJ2-3; CDR3aa: CSARTRESTDTQYF
v_gene: TRBV12-3/TRBV12-4; j_gene: TRBJ2-7; CDR3aa: CASNAGAYEQYF
v_gene: TRBV19; j_gene: TRBJ2-1; CDR3aa: CASTLLPGFPTDEQFF
v_gene: TRBV27; j_gene: TRBJ2-7; CDR3aa: CASSLGASGIQQYF
v_gene: TRBV5-6; j_gene: TRBJ2-7; CDR3aa: CASSSGHTYEQYF
v_gene: TRBV7-9; j_gene: TRBJ2-5; CDR3aa: CASSLGDGGGTQETQYF
v_gene: TRBV20-1; j_gene: TRBJ2-5; CDR3aa: CSARSMETQYF
v_gene: TRBV20-1; j_gene: TRBJ1-1; CDR3aa: CSASGDPNTEAFF
v_gene: TRBV27; j_gene: TRBJ2-1; CDR3aa: CASSLMWGEVYNEQFF
v_gene: TRBV12-3/TRBV12-4; j_gene: TRBJ2-5; CDR3aa: CASSLALWETQYF
v_gene: TRBV28; j_gene: TRBJ2-2; CDR3aa: CASSSTLRAGELFF
v_gene: TRBV29-1; j_gene: TRBJ1-1; CDR3aa: CSGMNTEAFF
v_gene: TRBV4-3; j_gene: TRBJ1-1; CDR3aa: CASSQDLGGNTEAFF
v_gene: TRBV19; j_gene: TRBJ1-2; CDR3aa: CASGGQANYGYTF
v_gene: TRBV6-1; j_gene: TRBJ2-7; CDR3aa: CASSDEGPYEQYF
v_gene: TRBV30; j_gene: TRBJ1-2; CDR3aa: CAWADRPFGGYTF
v_gene: TRBV19; j_gene: TRBJ2-1; CDR3aa: CASSVTGTYNEQFF
v_gene: TRBV28; j_gene: TRBJ2-3; CDR3aa: CASSYTSGNTDTQYF
v_gene: TRBV28; j_gene: TRBJ2-6; CDR3aa: CASSGQGVGGANVLTF
v_gene: TRBV5-1; j_gene: TRBJ1-4; CDR3aa: CASSSGQGKEKLFF
v_gene: TRBV2; j_gene: TRBJ2-3; CDR3aa: CASKRGESGTDTQYF
v_gene: TRBV20-1; j_gene: TRBJ2-1; CDR3aa: CSASATSGRTYNEQFF
v_gene: TRBV29-1; j_gene: TRBJ2-2; CDR3aa: CSVEASRNTGELFF
v_gene: TRBV5-8; j_gene: TRBJ1-1; CDR3aa: CASSGDRGPTEAFF
v_gene: TRBV29-1; j_gene: TRBJ2-3; CDR3aa: CSVVWSRVMDTQYF